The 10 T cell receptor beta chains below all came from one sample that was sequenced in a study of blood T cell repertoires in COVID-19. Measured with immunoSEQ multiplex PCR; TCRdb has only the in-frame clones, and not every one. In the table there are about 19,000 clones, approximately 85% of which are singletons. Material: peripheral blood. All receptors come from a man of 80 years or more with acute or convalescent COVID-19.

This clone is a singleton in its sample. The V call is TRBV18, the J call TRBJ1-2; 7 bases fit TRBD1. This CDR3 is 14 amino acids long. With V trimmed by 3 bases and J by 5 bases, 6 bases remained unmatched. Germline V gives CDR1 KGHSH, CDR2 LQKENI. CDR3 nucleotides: TGTGCCAGCTCACCGACAGGGCTCGAGTATGGCTACACCTTC. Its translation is CASSPTGLEYGYTF.

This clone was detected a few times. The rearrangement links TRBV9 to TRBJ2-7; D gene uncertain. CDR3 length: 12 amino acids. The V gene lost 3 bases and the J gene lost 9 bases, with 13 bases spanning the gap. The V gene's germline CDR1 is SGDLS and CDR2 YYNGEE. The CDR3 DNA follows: TGTGCCAGCAGCGATAGCTACGAGCGGCAGTACTTC. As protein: CASSDSYERQYF.

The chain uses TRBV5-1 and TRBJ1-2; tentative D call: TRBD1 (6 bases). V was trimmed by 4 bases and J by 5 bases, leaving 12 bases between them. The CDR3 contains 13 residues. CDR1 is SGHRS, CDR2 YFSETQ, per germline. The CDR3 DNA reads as TGCGCCAGCAGCCCCACAGGGCTATATGGCTACACCTTC. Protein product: CASSPTGLYGYTF.

The CDR3 reads CSVGAGTGGETQYF. For the CDR3, the DNA is TGCAGCGTAGGAGCCGGGACAGGGGGAGAGACCCAGTACTTC. The rearrangement links TRBV29-1 to TRBJ2-5, with 11 bases aligning to TRBD1. V gave up 6 bases and J gave up 4 bases; unmatched junction bases: 7. This CDR3 is 14 amino acids long. Germline V CDR1 and CDR2: SQVTM, ANQGSEA.

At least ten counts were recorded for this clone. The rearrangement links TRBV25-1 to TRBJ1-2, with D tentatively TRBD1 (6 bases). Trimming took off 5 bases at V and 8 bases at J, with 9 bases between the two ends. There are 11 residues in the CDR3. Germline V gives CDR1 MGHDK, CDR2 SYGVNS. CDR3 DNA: TGTGCCAGCAGTATAGGGGGAGGCTACACCTTC. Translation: CASSIGGGYTF.

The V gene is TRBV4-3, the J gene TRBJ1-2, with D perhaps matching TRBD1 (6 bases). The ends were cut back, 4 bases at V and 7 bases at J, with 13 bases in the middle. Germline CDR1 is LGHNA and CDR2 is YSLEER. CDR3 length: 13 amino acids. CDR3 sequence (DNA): TGCGCCAGCAGCCGCGAACAGGGTTTTGGCTACACCTTC. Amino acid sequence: CASSREQGFGYTF.

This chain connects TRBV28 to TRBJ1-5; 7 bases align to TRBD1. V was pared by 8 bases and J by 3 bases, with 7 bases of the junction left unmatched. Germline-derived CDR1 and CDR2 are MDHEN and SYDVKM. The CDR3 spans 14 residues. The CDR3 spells CASGNRGYNQPQHF. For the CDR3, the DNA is TGTGCCAGCGGCAACAGGGGTTACAATCAGCCCCAGCATTTT.

CDR3 region: CASSRRTISSTDTQYF. CDR3 nucleotide sequence: TGTGCCAGCAGTCGACGGACTATCTCTAGCACAGATACGCAGTATTTT. V and J are TRBV6-2 or TRBV6-3 and TRBJ2-3; D possibly corresponds to TRBD2 (6 bases). In germline, CDR1 is MNHEY, CDR2 SVGEGT. Trimming stripped 5 bases from V and 0 bases from J, with 15 bases between. This CDR3 comprises 16 residues.

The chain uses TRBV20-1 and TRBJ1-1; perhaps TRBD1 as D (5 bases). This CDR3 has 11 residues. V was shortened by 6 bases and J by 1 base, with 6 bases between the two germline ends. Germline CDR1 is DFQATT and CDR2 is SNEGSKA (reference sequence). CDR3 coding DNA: TGCAGTGCCGGGGGGAACACTGAAGCTTTCTTT. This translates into CSAGGNTEAFF.

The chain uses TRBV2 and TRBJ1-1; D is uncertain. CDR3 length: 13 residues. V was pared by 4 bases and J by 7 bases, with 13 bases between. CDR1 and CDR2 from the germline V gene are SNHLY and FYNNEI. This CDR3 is CASSGGELGEAFF. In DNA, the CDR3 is TGTGCCAGCAGTGGCGGGGAGTTAGGTGAAGCTTTCTTT.